Presented here are 19 T cell receptor beta chains from one specimen sequenced in a study of long-term antiretroviral therapy in people with HIV. Investigators performed immunoSEQ version v3.0 at survey level. TCRdb keeps only in-frame clones here, not all; method: immunoSEQ multiplex PCR. The data show 30,000 to 40,000 clones, approximately 79% seen once. This specimen consisted of unsorted PBMCs, obtained 1.5 years after starting antiretroviral therapy. These receptors all stem from a man aged 18 to 29 with HIV.

This rearrangement joins TRBV27 to TRBJ1-1; a weak D match, TRBD1 (5 bases). The CDR3 has 17 residues. Germline V CDR1 and CDR2: MNHEY, SMNVEV (reference sequence). V was shortened by 3 bases and J by 1 base, with 18 bases between the two germline ends. CDR3 loop: CASSFQGPSKANTEAFF. DNA of the CDR3: TGTGCCAGCAGTTTTCAGGGACCTTCCAAAGCGAACACTGAAGCTTTCTTT.

The genes are TRBV19 and TRBJ1-1; no clear D gene. The V gene lost 4 bases and the J gene lost 1 base, with 10 bases spanning the gap. In germline, CDR1 is LNHDA, CDR2 SQIVND (reference sequence). The CDR3 runs 14 residues. CDR3 protein: CASSNRKSNTEAFF. Written as DNA, the CDR3 is TGTGCCAGTAGTAACAGAAAATCGAACACTGAAGCTTTCTTT.

The V gene is TRBV5-6, the J gene TRBJ2-1; TRBD2 matches at 10 bases. From germline, CDR1 is SGHDT and CDR2 YYEEEE. This CDR3 spans 16 amino acids. Trimming cost V 1 base and J 8 bases; bases outside gene matches: 9. DNA for the CDR3: TGTGCCAGCAGCTTGATGAGCGGGAGGGCCGTGGATGAGCAGTTCTTC. Translating it yields CASSLMSGRAVDEQFF.

The J gene is TRBJ2-5, the V gene TRBV18; 11 bases are shared with TRBD2. The CDR3 has 16 residues. The V gene end was trimmed by 5 bases and the J gene end by 3 bases; junction bases not matched to a gene: 8. Germline CDR1 KGHSH, CDR2 LQKENI. CDR3 amino acids: CASSAMTSGDKETQYF. The CDR3 nucleotides read TGTGCCAGCTCAGCGATGACTAGCGGGGATAAAGAGACCCAGTACTTC.

This clone was picked up one time. The genes are TRBV30 and TRBJ1-1, with D uncertain. Germline CDR1 GTSNPN, CDR2 SVGIG (reference sequence). This CDR3 has 12 residues. V lost 4 bases to trimming and J lost 5 bases, with 11 bases between them. CDR3 in amino acids: CAWTNGRTEAFF. CDR3 DNA: TGTGCCTGGACCAACGGGAGAACTGAAGCTTTCTTT.

The chain has TRBV30 and TRBJ2-2; TRBD2 matches 7 bases. There are 17 residues in the CDR3. J was trimmed by 4 bases and V by 0 bases; bases with no gene match: 11. Looked up from germline, CDR1 is GTSNPN and CDR2 is SVGIG (reference sequence). For the CDR3, the DNA is TGTGCCTGGAGTGTCGTCGCGGGAGCGTCGGTCACCGGGGAGCTGTTTTTT. It yields the protein CAWSVVAGASVTGELFF.

This rearrangement joins TRBV6-1 to TRBJ2-7; TRBD1 matches 11 bases. Per germline, CDR1 MNHNS and CDR2 SASEGT. V was pared by 1 base and J by 3 bases, with 5 bases of the junction left unmatched. The CDR3 has 16 amino acids. The chain's CDR3 is CASSEGLGTGGYEQYF. In DNA, the CDR3 is TGTGCCAGCAGTGAAGGGTTAGGGACAGGGGGCTACGAGCAGTACTTC.

For the CDR3, the DNA is TGTGCCAGCACCACAAAACCGAACACTGAAGCTTTCTTT. It is translated as CASTTKPNTEAFF. The chain employs TRBV7-8 and TRBJ1-1, with D hard to call. With 7 bases removed from V and 1 base from J, the gap between germline ends came to 10 bases. This CDR3 has 13 residues. Germline values: CDR1 SGHVS, CDR2 FQNEAQ. Combining the CDR3 with reference TRBV7-8 and TRBJ1-1 gives the whole variable domain GAGVSQSPRYKVAKRGQDVALRCDPISGHVSLFWYQQALGQGPEFLTYFQNEAQLDKSGLPSDRFFAERPEGSVSTLKIQRTQQEDSAVYLCASTTKPNTEAFFGQGTRLTVV.

This chain joins TRBV4-2 and TRBJ1-2, with 9 positions matching TRBD1. J was trimmed by 6 bases and V by 5 bases; bases with no gene match: 4. The germline V gene has CDR1 LGHNA and CDR2 YNFKEQ. This CDR3 region has 13 residues. The CDR3 region is CASSTGTGNGYTF. The CDR3 DNA is TGTGCCAGCAGCACGGGGACAGGGAATGGCTACACCTTC.

V and J are TRBV6-5 and TRBJ1-1; the D is unclear. The CDR3 extends over 14 amino acids. CDR1 MNHEY and CDR2 SVGAGI come from the germline V gene. As DNA, the CDR3 is TGTGCTACTAGAAGAAGGACCTCGAACACTGAAGCTTTCTTT. This translates into CATRRRTSNTEAFF.

The chain joins TRBV6-4 to TRBJ2-3; 12 nucleotides line up with TRBD2. Germline values: CDR1 MRHNA, CDR2 SNTAGT. The CDR3 is made up of 18 amino acids. After removal of 0 bases from V and 4 bases from J, the junction contained 8 bases not matched to a gene. The CDR3 is CASSDSASGRAGADTQYF. CDR3 sequence (DNA): TGTGCCAGCAGTGACTCAGCTAGCGGGAGGGCCGGGGCAGATACGCAGTATTTT.

The chain couples TRBV27 to TRBJ2-7; 7 bases match TRBD2. Germline assignment: CDR1 MNHEY and CDR2 SMNVEV (reference sequence). Trimming took 4 bases from V and 6 from J; bases not matched to a gene: 9. The CDR3 loop spans 14 amino acids. The CDR3 sequence is CASSSTTSVGEQYF. For the CDR3, the DNA is TGTGCCAGCAGTTCCACCACTAGCGTCGGCGAGCAGTACTTC.

The chain has TRBV19 and TRBJ2-3; unclear D gene. Germline V lookup: CDR1 LNHDA, CDR2 SQIVND (reference sequence). The CDR3 has 14 amino acids. V was shortened by 3 bases and J by 0 bases, with 7 bases between the two germline ends. In DNA, the CDR3 is TGTGCCAGTAGTATCCGGTGGAGCACAGATACGCAGTATTTT. As protein: CASSIRWSTDTQYF. Together with reference TRBV19 and TRBJ2-3, the CDR3 gives the full variable domain: DGGITQSPKYLFRKEGQNVTLSCEQNLNHDAMYWYRQDPGQGLRLIYYSQIVNDFQKGDIAEGYSVSREKKESFPLTVTSAQKNPTAFYLCASSIRWSTDTQYFGPGTRLTVL.

The gene calls are TRBV19 and TRBJ2-7, with D maybe TRBD2 (6 bases). The CDR3 is 12 amino acids. Germline lookup yields CDR1 LNHDA and CDR2 SQIVND (reference sequence). Trimming removed 8 bases at V and 2 bases at J, with 10 bases between. CDR3 DNA: TGTGCCAGTTCTAGCGAGGCCTACGAGCAGTACTTC. It translates to CASSSEAYEQYF.

The CDR3 region is CASSGGRNEQFF. The DNA for the CDR3 is TGTGCCAGCAGTGGAGGGAGGAATGAGCAGTTCTTC. The chain combines TRBV2 with TRBJ2-1, with a tentative D call TRBD2 (6 bases). CDR1 is SNHLY, CDR2 FYNNEI, per germline. This CDR3 spans 12 amino acids. V lost 4 bases and J lost 7, with 8 bases in between. The full variable domain, its missing parts supplied by reference TRBV2 and TRBJ2-1, is EPEVTQTPSHQVTQMGQEVILRCVPISNHLYFYWYRQILGQKVEFLVSFYNNEISEKSEIFDDQFSVERPDGSNFTLKIRSTKLEDSAMYFCASSGGRNEQFFGPGTRLTVL.

The chain is built from TRBV6-5 and TRBJ1-2; weak D call: TRBD1 (6 bases). V shed 6 bases and J shed 7 bases, with 15 bases lying between them. The CDR3 runs 13 residues. Germline V gene lookup returns CDR1 MNHEY and CDR2 SVGAGI. CDR3 amino acids: CASRAAGGTGYTF. The CDR3 DNA is TGTGCCAGCAGGGCAGCGGGGGGCACTGGCTACACCTTC.

This clone was detected once. The V and J genes are TRBV5-4 and TRBJ1-2, with D hard to call. Germline V gene sequence: CDR1 SGHNT, CDR2 YYREEE (reference sequence). V was pared by 2 bases and J by 7 bases, with 6 bases between. The CDR3 is made up of 11 amino acids. This chain's CDR3 is CASSLNGGYTF. The CDR3 nucleotides read TGTGCCAGCAGCTTAAACGGTGGCTACACCTTC.

The rearrangement uses TRBV30 and TRBJ2-3; no reliable D call. There are 14 residues in the CDR3. With 4 bases removed from V and 0 bases from J, the gap between germline ends came to 11 bases. Germline loops: CDR1 GTSNPN, CDR2 SVGIG (reference sequence). The CDR3 here is CAWTWIFSTDTQYF. CDR3 DNA sequence: TGTGCCTGGACCTGGATTTTTAGCACAGATACGCAGTATTTT.

This chain connects TRBV9 to TRBJ2-2, with D unresolved. CDR3 size: 20 residues. V lost 0 bases and J 0 bases, leaving 21 bases between the germline ends. CDR1 is SGDLS, CDR2 YYNGEE, per germline. CDR3 sequence: CASSVGDLRDRLSNTGELFF. CDR3 coding DNA: TGTGCCAGCAGCGTAGGGGATCTGAGAGACCGATTATCGAACACCGGGGAGCTGTTTTTT.